The clone carrying this T cell receptor (beta chain) was recorded a few times. CDR1 and CDR2 (germline): MNHNS, SASEGT. Deletions cut 5 bases from V and 2 bases from J, with 15 bases between. The CDR3 runs 16 residues. These data are taken from a study of response to subunit inactivated influenza vaccine. From the RT-PCR reads, TCRdb called clonotypes with MiXCR, one entry per CDR3 protein. The sample records more than 550,000 distinct CDR3 sequences, approximately 11% being singletons. Separately, the same data were catalogued under a study of T cells expressing NK-cell markers. This second study says: What made the TCR beta cDNA was 5'RACE template switching with UMIs. The CD3+CD56-NKG2C+ fraction of a handful of donors was also led by these clonotypes.

The rearrangement joins TRBV6-1 to TRBJ1-4; perhaps TRBD1 as D (5 bases). Sequenced here: PBMCs from blood, sampled on the day of vaccination. The TCR comes from a man aged 45-65 years who received an inactivated influenza vaccine. CDR3 in amino acids: CASSMGRDRTNEKLFF. In nucleotides, the CDR3 is TGTGCCAGCAGTATGGGCAGGGATAGGACTAATGAAAAACTGTTTTTT.